One and the same sample provided the 11 T cell receptor beta chains below, sequenced in a study of blood T cell repertoires in COVID-19. Some clones are missing from TCRdb's copy, which holds only in-frame ones; the method was immunoSEQ multiplex PCR. The sample contains under 150,000 clones, approximately 90% of which appear only once. The sequenced sample was peripheral blood. The receptors stem from a human donor in a cohort sampled during active COVID-19.

The CDR3 DNA reads TGTGCCAGCAGCTCCCAGGCCGGGGGGGGAACCTACAATGAGCAGTTCTTC. Protein product: CASSSQAGGGTYNEQFF. The chain couples TRBV4-2 to TRBJ2-1, with 8 positions matching TRBD2. This CDR3 is built from 17 residues. J was trimmed by 2 bases and V by 5 bases; bases with no gene match: 11. Germline-derived CDR1 and CDR2 are LGHNA and YNFKEQ.

V usage is TRBV7-9 and J usage is TRBJ1-1; TRBD1 might be the D (5 bases). Germline V gene sequence: CDR1 SEHNR, CDR2 FQNEAQ (reference sequence). This CDR3 is 11 amino acids long. The V gene lost 5 bases and the J gene lost 12 bases, with 13 bases spanning the gap. The chain's CDR3 is CASSGVRGTFF. Here the CDR3 DNA reads TGTGCCAGCAGCGGCGTAAGGGGAACTTTCTTT.

The chain's CDR3 is CASSSGDRGEYEKLFF. For the CDR3, the DNA is TGTGCCAGCAGCTCTGGAGACAGGGGTGAATATGAAAAACTGTTTTTT. The V gene is TRBV7-9, the J gene TRBJ1-4; 8 nucleotides agree with TRBD1. CDR1 SEHNR and CDR2 FQNEAQ come from the germline V gene (reference sequence). CDR3 size: 16 residues. Trimming cost V 4 bases and J 6 bases; bases outside gene matches: 10.

The chain uses TRBV30 and TRBJ1-3; D is perhaps TRBD1 (5 bases). CDR3 length: 14 amino acids. V was clipped by 8 bases and J by 0 bases, with 14 bases between them. Germline lookup yields CDR1 GTSNPN and CDR2 SVGIG (reference sequence). In DNA, the CDR3 is TGTGCCCAGAGCCGGAGGGGCTCTGGAAACACCATATATTTT. Encoded protein: CAQSRRGSGNTIYF.

The V call is TRBV2, the J call TRBJ1-6; perhaps TRBD1 as D (5 bases). CDR1 and CDR2 from the germline V gene are SNHLY and FYNNEI. The CDR3 totals 16 residues. V lost 2 bases to trimming and J lost 2 bases, with 10 bases between them. The CDR3 bases are TGTGCCAGCAGTGAATCGGGGGAAACCTATAATTCACCCCTCCACTTT. Its protein is CASSESGETYNSPLHF.

CDR3 nucleotide sequence: TGTGCCATCAGTGACAGAAATCAGCCCCAGCATTTT. Amino acids: CAISDRNQPQHF. The V and J genes are TRBV10-3 and TRBJ1-5; D is uncertain. Trimming took 3 bases from V and 4 from J, leaving 4 bases between them. Germline V gene data show CDR1 as ENHRY and CDR2 as SYGVKD. This CDR3 has 12 amino acids.

The rearrangement uses TRBV4-1 and TRBJ2-1, with 10 bases fitting TRBD2. The CDR3 contains 19 residues. Germline CDR1 MGHRA, CDR2 YSYEKL. After removal of 0 bases from V and 5 bases from J, the junction contained 13 bases not matched to a gene. The CDR3 reads CASSQDWSTSGPIDNEQFF. The CDR3, as DNA: TGCGCCAGCAGCCAAGATTGGTCGACTAGCGGGCCGATAGACAATGAGCAGTTCTTC.

CDR3 loop: CASSLLLAGAYNEQFF. CDR3 in DNA: TGTGCCAGCAGCTTACTTCTAGCGGGGGCGTACAATGAGCAGTTCTTC. V is TRBV11-2 and J is TRBJ2-1, with 10 bases identical to TRBD2. The CDR3 sequence is 16 residues long. CDR1 and CDR2 from the germline V gene are SGHAT and FQNNGV. With 2 bases clipped from V and 4 bases from J, the junction kept 5 bases outside the gene matches.

This chain uses TRBV5-1 with TRBJ1-1, with D perhaps TRBD1 (6 bases). V was shortened by 0 bases and J by 2 bases, with 11 bases between the two germline ends. CDR1 and CDR2 (germline): SGHRS, YFSETQ. This CDR3 is 15 amino acids long. The CDR3 loop is CASSLAARGNTEAFF. CDR3 in DNA: TGCGCCAGCAGCTTGGCCGCCAGGGGCAACACTGAAGCTTTCTTT.

This clone appeared a single time. The gene calls are TRBV5-5 and TRBJ2-3, with 13 bases fitting TRBD2. The CDR3 consists of 17 residues. Trimming took 1 base from V and 3 from J; bases not matched to a gene: 5. Germline V lookup: CDR1 SGHKS, CDR2 YYEKEE (reference sequence). This chain's CDR3 is CASSLTSGGAGTDTQYF. The DNA of the CDR3 is TGTGCCAGCAGCTTGACTAGCGGGGGGGCCGGTACAGATACGCAGTATTTT.

This clone has just one count. The chain has TRBV7-7 and TRBJ2-1, with TRBD2 matching 10 bases. Germline CDR1 and CDR2: SSHAT and FNYEAQ (reference sequence). V gave up 4 bases and J gave up 10 bases; unmatched junction bases: 4. CDR3 length: 13 amino acids. CDR3 sequence reads: CASSWNSGGEQFF. DNA of the CDR3: TGTGCCAGCAGCTGGAATAGCGGGGGGGAGCAGTTCTTC.